This passage covers 9 T cell receptor beta chains from one sample sequenced in a study of blood T cell repertoires in COVID-19. Produced via immunoSEQ multiplex PCR; TCRdb's table is partial and in-frame only. This table has approximately 450,000 clones, over 75% appearing once. The sequenced sample was PBMCs or T cells enriched from blood (not recorded which). These receptor sequences come from a man between 25 and 39 years old who had recovered from COVID-19.

This chain connects TRBV25-1 to TRBJ2-7; TRBD1 matches 10 bases. CDR3 length: 16 amino acids. The germline V gene has CDR1 MGHDK and CDR2 SYGVNS. Trimming took 6 bases from V and 2 from J; bases not matched to a gene: 10. The CDR3: CASSPTSGQGTYEQYF. The CDR3, as DNA: TGTGCCAGCAGCCCTACCTCGGGACAGGGGACCTACGAGCAGTACTTC.

The V and J genes are TRBV6-5 and TRBJ2-7, with D perhaps TRBD2 (5 bases). Trimming took off 5 bases at V and 2 bases at J, with 13 bases between the two ends. Germline-derived CDR1 and CDR2 are MNHEY and SVGAGI. The CDR3 sequence is 14 residues long. The CDR3 DNA reads TGTGCCAGCAGTCTCGACCGGGGAACCTACGAGCAGTACTTC. Amino acids: CASSLDRGTYEQYF.

The rearrangement joins TRBV28 to TRBJ2-7, with 13 bases identical to TRBD2. The CDR3 consists of 15 residues. Germline CDR1 reads MDHEN; CDR2 reads SYDVKM. J was trimmed by 6 bases and V by 6 bases; bases with no gene match: 8. The CDR3, as DNA: TGTGCCAGCAGAATACTAGCGGGAGGGCCACGCGAGCAGTACTTC. It translates to CASRILAGGPREQYF.

The CDR3, as DNA: TGCAGCGTTGAGAGTGCTTACGAGCAGTACTTC. The encoded protein is CSVESAYEQYF. This chain links TRBV29-1 with TRBJ2-7; D is unresolved. V lost 3 bases, J lost 4 bases, and 7 bases lay in between. CDR3 length equals 11 residues. Per germline, CDR1 SQVTM and CDR2 ANQGSEA.

The V gene is TRBV12-3 or TRBV12-4, the J gene TRBJ1-1; D is undetermined. With 5 bases removed from V and 11 bases from J, the gap between germline ends came to 15 bases. This CDR3 spans 12 amino acids. The CDR3 DNA reads as TGTGCCAGCAGTCACCTCGGGAGTTGGGCTTTCTTT. Translation gives CASSHLGSWAFF.

V and J are TRBV28 and TRBJ2-3; 11 bases are a match to TRBD1. Per germline, CDR1 MDHEN and CDR2 SYDVKM. This CDR3 is 15 amino acids long. J gave up 5 bases and V 2 bases, and 3 bases lay outside the gene matches. The CDR3 sequence is CASSLLGTGGDTQYF. Here the CDR3 DNA reads TGTGCCAGCAGTTTACTCGGGACAGGGGGAGATACGCAGTATTTT.

This sequence joins TRBV10-3 and TRBJ2-7; 11 bases line up with TRBD2. With V trimmed by 4 bases and J by 7 bases, 12 bases remained unmatched. This CDR3 comprises 16 residues. CDR1 is ENHRY, CDR2 SYGVKD, per germline. The CDR3: CAISVSGLAEPSEQYF. CDR3 in DNA: TGTGCCATCAGTGTCTCGGGACTAGCGGAGCCGTCGGAGCAGTACTTC.

The chain has TRBV19 and TRBJ1-1, with D uncertain. The CDR3 length is 16 residues. Trimming stripped 0 bases from V and 1 base from J, with 12 bases between. Germline-derived CDR1 and CDR2 are LNHDA and SQIVND (reference sequence). Here the CDR3 reads CASSIDPHSPNTEAFF. In DNA form, the CDR3 reads TGTGCCAGTAGTATAGATCCCCACAGCCCGAACACTGAAGCTTTCTTT.

The chain couples TRBV5-6 to TRBJ2-1, with TRBD1 identical over 7 bases. Germline V gene lookup returns CDR1 SGHDT and CDR2 YYEEEE. V was clipped by 3 bases and J by 0 bases; unmatched bases: 3. The CDR3 consists of 15 residues. Here the CDR3 DNA reads TGTGCCAGCAGCTCGCCAGGGGGCTCCTACAATGAGCAGTTCTTC. It specifies CASSSPGGSYNEQFF.